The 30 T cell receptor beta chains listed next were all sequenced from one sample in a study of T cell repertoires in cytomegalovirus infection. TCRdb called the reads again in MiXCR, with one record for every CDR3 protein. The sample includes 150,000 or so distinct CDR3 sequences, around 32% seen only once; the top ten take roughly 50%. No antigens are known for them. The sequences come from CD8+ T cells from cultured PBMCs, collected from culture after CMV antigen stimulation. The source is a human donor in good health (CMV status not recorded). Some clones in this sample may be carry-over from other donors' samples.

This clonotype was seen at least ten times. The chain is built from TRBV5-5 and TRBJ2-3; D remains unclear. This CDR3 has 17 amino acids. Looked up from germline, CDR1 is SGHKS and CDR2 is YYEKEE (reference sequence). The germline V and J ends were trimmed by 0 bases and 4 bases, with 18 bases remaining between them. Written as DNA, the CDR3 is TGTGCCAGCAGCTTGGCCCCTCCGGAAATTTTTGCAGATACGCAGTATTTT. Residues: CASSLAPPEIFADTQYF.

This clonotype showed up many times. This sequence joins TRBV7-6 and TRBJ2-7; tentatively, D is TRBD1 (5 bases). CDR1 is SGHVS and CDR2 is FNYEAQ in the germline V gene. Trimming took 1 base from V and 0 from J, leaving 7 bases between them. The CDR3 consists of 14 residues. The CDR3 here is CASSLGQSSYEQYF. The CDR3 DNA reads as TGTGCCAGCAGCTTAGGACAGAGCTCCTACGAGCAGTACTTC.

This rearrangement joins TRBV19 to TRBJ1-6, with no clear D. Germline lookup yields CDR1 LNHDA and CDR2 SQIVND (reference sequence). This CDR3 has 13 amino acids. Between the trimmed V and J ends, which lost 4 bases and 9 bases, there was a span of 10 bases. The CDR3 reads CASSSGSFSPLHF. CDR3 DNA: TGTGCCAGTAGTAGCGGCAGCTTTTCACCCCTCCACTTT.

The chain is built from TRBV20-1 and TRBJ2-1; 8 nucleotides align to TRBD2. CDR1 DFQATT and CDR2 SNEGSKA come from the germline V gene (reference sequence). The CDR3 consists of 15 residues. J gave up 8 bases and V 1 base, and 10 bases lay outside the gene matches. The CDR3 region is CSARGPGLGEDEQFF. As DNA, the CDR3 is TGCAGTGCTAGAGGCCCGGGACTAGGGGAGGATGAGCAGTTCTTC.

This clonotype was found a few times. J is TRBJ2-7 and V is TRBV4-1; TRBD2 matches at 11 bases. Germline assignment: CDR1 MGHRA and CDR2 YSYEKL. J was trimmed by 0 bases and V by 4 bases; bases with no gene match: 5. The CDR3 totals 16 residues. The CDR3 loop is CASSRQLAGVSYEQYF. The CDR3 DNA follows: TGCGCCAGCAGCCGACAACTAGCGGGGGTCTCCTACGAGCAGTACTTC.

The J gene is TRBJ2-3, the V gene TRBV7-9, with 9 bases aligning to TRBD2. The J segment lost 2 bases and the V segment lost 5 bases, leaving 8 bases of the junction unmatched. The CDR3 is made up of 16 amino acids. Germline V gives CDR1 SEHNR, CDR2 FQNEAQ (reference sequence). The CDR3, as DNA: TGTGCCAGCAGCCCTCCGGCGGGGGGGATCACAGATACGCAGTATTTT. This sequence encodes CASSPPAGGITDTQYF.

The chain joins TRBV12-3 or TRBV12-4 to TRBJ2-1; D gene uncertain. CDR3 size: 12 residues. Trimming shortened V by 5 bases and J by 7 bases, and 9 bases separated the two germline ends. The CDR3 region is CASSPQINEQFF. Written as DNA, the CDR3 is TGTGCCAGCAGTCCTCAGATAAATGAGCAGTTCTTC.

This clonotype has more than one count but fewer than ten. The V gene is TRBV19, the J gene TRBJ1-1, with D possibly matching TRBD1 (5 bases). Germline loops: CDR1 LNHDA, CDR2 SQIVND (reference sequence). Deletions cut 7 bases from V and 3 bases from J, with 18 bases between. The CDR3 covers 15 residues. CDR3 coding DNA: TGTGCCAGTACCCAAGGGGCGGAGGGGTACACTGAAGCTTTCTTT. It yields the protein CASTQGAEGYTEAFF. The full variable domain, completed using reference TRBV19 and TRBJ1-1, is DGGITQSPKYLFRKEGQNVTLSCEQNLNHDAMYWYRQDPGQGLRLIYYSQIVNDFQKGDIAEGYSVSREKKESFPLTVTSAQKNPTAFYLCASTQGAEGYTEAFFGQGTRLTVV.

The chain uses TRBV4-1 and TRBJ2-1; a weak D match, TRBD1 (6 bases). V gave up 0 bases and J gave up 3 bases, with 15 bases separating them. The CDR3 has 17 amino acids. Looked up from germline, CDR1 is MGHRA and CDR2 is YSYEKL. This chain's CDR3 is CASSQEHRASSYNEQFF. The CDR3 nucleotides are TGCGCCAGCAGCCAAGAACACAGGGCTAGCAGCTACAATGAGCAGTTCTTC.

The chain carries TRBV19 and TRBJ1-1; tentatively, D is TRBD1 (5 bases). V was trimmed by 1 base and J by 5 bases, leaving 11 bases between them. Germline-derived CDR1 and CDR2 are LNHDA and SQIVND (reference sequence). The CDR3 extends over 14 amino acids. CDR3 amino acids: CASSIGGAGTEAFF. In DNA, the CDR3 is TGTGCCAGTAGTATAGGGGGCGCCGGAACTGAAGCTTTCTTT.

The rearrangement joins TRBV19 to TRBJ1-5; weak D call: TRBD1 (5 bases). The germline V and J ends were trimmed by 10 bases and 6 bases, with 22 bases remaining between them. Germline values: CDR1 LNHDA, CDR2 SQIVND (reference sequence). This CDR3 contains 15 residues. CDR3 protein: CATLPTGAGSQPQHF. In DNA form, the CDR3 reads TGTGCCACCCTCCCCACAGGTGCAGGATCTCAGCCCCAGCATTTT.

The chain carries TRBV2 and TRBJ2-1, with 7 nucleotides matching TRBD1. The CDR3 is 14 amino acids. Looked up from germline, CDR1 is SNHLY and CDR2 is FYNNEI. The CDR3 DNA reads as TGTGCTAGTGGGGGACAGAACTCCTACAATGAGCAGTTCTTC. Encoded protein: CASGGQNSYNEQFF.

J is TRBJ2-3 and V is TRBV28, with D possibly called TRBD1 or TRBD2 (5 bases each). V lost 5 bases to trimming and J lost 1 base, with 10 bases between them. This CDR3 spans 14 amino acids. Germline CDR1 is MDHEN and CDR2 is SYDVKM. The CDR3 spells CASSMKGRTDTQYF. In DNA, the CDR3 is TGTGCCAGCAGTATGAAGGGACGCACAGATACGCAGTATTTT.

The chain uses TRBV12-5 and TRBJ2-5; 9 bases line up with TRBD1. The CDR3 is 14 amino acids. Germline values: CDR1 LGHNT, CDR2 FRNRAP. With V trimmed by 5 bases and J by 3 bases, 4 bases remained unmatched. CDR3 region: CASGPGDREETQYF. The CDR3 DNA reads TGTGCTAGTGGTCCGGGGGACAGGGAAGAGACCCAGTACTTC.

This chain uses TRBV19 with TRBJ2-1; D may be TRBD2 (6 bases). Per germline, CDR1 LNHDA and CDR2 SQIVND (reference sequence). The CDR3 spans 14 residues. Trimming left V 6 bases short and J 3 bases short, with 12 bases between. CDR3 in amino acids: CASSPGTLYNEQFF. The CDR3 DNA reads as TGTGCCAGTAGCCCCGGGACTCTCTACAATGAGCAGTTCTTC.

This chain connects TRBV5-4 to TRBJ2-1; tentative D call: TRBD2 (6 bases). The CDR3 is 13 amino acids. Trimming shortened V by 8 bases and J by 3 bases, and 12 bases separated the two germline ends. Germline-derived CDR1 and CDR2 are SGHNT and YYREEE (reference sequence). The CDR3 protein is CASRLVGYNEQFF. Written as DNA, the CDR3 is TGTGCCAGTAGACTAGTGGGCTACAATGAGCAGTTCTTC.

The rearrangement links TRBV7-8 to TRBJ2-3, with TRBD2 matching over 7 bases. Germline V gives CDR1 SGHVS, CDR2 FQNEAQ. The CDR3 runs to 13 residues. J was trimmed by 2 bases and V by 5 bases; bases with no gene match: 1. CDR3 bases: TGTGCCAGCAGCGGGGGGGTCACAGATACGCAGTATTTT. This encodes CASSGGVTDTQYF.

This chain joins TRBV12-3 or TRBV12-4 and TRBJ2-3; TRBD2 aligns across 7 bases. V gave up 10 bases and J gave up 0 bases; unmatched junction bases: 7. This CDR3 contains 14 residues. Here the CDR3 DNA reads TGTGCCATCCCGTGGCGGGGGAGCACAGATACGCAGTATTTT. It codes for CAIPWRGSTDTQYF.

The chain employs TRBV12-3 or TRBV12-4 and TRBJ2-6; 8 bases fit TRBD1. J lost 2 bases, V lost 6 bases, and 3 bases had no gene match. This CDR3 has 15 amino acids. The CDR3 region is CASSPTGAGANVLTF. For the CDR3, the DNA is TGTGCCAGCAGCCCGACAGGGGCTGGGGCCAACGTCCTGACTTTC.

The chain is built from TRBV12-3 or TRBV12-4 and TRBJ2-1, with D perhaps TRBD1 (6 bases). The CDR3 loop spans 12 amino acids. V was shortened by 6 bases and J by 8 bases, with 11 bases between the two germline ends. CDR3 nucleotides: TGTGCCAGCAGGGACAGATTCTATGAGCAGTTCTTC. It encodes CASRDRFYEQFF.

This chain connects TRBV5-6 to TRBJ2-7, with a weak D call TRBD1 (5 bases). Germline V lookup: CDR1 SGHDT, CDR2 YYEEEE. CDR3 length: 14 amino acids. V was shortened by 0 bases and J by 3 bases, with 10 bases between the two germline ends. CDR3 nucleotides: TGTGCCAGCAGCTTGGACAGGAAGTACTACGAGCAGTACTTC. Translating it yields CASSLDRKYYEQYF.

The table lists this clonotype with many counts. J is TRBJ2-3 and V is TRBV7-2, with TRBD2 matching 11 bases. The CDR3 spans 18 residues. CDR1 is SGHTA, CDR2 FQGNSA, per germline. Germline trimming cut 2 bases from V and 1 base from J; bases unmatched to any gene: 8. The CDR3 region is CASSLQLAGDIGTDTQYF. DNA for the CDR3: TGTGCCAGCAGCTTACAACTAGCGGGGGATATCGGCACAGATACGCAGTATTTT.

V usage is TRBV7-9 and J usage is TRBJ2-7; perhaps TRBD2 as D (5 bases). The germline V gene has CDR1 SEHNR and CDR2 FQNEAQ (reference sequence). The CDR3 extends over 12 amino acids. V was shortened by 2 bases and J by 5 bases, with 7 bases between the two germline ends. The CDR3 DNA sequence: TGTGCCAGCAGCTTAAAGGGAGACGAGCAGTACTTC. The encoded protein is CASSLKGDEQYF.

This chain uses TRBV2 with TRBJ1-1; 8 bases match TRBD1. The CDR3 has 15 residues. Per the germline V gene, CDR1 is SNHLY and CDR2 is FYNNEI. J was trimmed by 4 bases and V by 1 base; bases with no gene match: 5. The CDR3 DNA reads TGTGCCAGCAGTGAAGGTACAGGGGGAGTCACTGAAGCTTTCTTT. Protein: CASSEGTGGVTEAFF.

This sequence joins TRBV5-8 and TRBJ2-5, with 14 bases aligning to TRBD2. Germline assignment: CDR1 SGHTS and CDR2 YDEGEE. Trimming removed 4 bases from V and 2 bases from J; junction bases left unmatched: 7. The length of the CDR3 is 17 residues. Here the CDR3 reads CASSLWTSGGPQETQYF. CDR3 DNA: TGTGCCAGCAGCCTATGGACTAGCGGGGGGCCTCAAGAGACCCAGTACTTC.

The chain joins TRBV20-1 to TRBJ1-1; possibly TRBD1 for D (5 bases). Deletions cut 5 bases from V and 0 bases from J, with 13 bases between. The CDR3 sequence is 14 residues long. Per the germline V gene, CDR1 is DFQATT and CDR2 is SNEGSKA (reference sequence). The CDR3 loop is CSAPTETMNTEAFF. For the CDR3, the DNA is TGCAGTGCTCCGACAGAAACCATGAACACTGAAGCTTTCTTT.

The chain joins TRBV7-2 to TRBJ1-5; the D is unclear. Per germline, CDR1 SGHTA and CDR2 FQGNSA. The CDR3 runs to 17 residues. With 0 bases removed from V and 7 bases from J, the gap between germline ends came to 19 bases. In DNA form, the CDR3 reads TGTGCCAGCAGCTTAGCGAGGACCCAACTCGAGGAACAGCCCCAGCATTTT. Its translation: CASSLARTQLEEQPQHF.

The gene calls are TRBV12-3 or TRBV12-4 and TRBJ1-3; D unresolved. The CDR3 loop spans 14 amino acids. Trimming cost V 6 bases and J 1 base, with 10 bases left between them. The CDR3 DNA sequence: TGTGCCAGCAGCAGCCTTACTTCTGGAAACACCATATATTTT. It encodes CASSSLTSGNTIYF.

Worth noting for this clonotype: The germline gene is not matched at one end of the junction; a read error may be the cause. In DNA form, the CDR3 reads TGTGCCAGCGGTGAGGACAGGGGGCTCAATCAGCCCCAGCATTTT. It specifies CASGEDRGLNQPQHF. This chain connects TRBV2 to TRBJ1-5, with 11 bases identical to TRBD1. Germline V gene data show CDR1 as SNHLY and CDR2 as FYNNEI. The CDR3 totals 15 residues.

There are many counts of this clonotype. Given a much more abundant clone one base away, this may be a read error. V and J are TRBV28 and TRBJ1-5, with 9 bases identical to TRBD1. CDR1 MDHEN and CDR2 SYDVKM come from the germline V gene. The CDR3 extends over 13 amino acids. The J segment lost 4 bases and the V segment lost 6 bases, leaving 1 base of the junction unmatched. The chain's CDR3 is CASRGTGNQPQHF. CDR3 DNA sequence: TGTGCCAGCAGGGGGACAGGGAATCAGCCCCAGCATTTT.